This T cell receptor beta chain appears in the sequencing data of a study of T cells in Graves' hyperthyroidism and ophthalmopathy. Study conclusions and caveats: Blood also contained most expanded thyroid clonotypes above 0.001.

Researchers took RNA transcripts and amplified the TCR beta CDR3 regions from them. The HTBI primer set drove a first-round RT-PCR of the TCR CDR3. TCRdb called the multiplex PCR reads again in MiXCR, with one record for every CDR3 protein. The data contain over 500,000 distinct CDR3 sequences, 17% of them singletons. On this clonotype itself: Its specificity is unknown.

Clinical Activity Scores of at least 3, NOSPECS grades of at least 4 and durations under 3 months characterized ophthalmopathy patients. Exclusion of patients followed from uncontrolled infection, other autoimmune disease, pregnancy or lactation. Germline V gives CDR1 SNHLY, CDR2 FYNNEI. The CDR3 is 17 residues long. V gave up 1 base and J gave up 0 bases, with 13 bases separating them. The sequencing sample was made of blood. The source is a woman younger than 30 with Graves' ophthalmopathy. The chain links TRBV2 to TRBJ1-3; D possibly corresponds to TRBD1 (5 bases). CDR3 DNA: TGTGCCAGCAGTGAAGAAGGGACCACCGTCTCTGGAAACACCATATATTTT. It is translated as CASSEEGTTVSGNTIYF.